These 8 T cell receptor beta chains were sequenced from one sample in a study of T cell changes during pregnancy in multiple sclerosis (dated by TCRdb to about 2019). The protocol used for the library was the immunoSEQ multiplex PCR assay. Here the immuneACCESS table is served through TCRdb, limited to in-frame sequences with V and J called. Missing clones are a known gap in these copies; in checked studies unresolved V genes cover under half, and the rest lacks a known reason. Here the sample has about 81,000 clones; about 94% occur a single time. The ten top clones hold roughly 2.5% of the sample. The sample in question was peripheral blood, obtained in the third trimester of pregnancy. The origin of the receptors is a female donor with multiple sclerosis, enrolled in a pregnancy study.

The chain is built from TRBV10-3 and TRBJ1-1; D is uncertain. V shed 7 bases and J shed 5 bases, with 20 bases lying between them. The CDR3 runs to 15 residues. From germline, CDR1 is ENHRY and CDR2 SYGVKD. CDR3 nucleotide sequence: TGTGCCATCACTCTCGACACCTCGGCGTATACTGAAGCTTTCTTT. This translates into CAITLDTSAYTEAFF.

This clone was recorded only once. The genes are TRBV5-8 and TRBJ2-5; no clear D. Germline V gene sequence: CDR1 SGHTS, CDR2 YDEGEE. The CDR3 totals 13 residues. The ends were cut back, 0 bases at V and 10 bases at J, with 13 bases in the middle. The CDR3 DNA reads TGTGCCAGCAGCTTGGACCCCGAGCTTGACCAGTACTTC. This encodes CASSLDPELDQYF.

Regarding this clone: One end of the junction fails to match germline, which may point to a read error. The rearrangement joins TRBV2 to TRBJ1-4; D remains unclear. The germline V gene encodes CDR1 SNHLY and CDR2 FYNNEI. This CDR3 has 16 amino acids. CDR3 loop: CASSEGPNSRSEKLFF. The CDR3 DNA sequence: TGTGCCAGCAGCGAAGGCCCCAATTCACGTAGTGAAAAACTGTTTTTT.

V and J are TRBV7-9 and TRBJ1-1; maybe TRBD1 (5 bases). Trimming pared 3 bases from V and 6 bases from J, leaving 8 bases between. Germline values: CDR1 SEHNR, CDR2 FQNEAQ (reference sequence). The CDR3 covers 12 residues. CDR3 nucleotides: TGTGCCAGCAGCTTTGGGGCAGCTGAAGCTTTCTTT. Protein: CASSFGAAEAFF.

The chain joins TRBV6-5 to TRBJ2-7, with TRBD1 matching 7 bases. CDR3 length: 16 amino acids. Germline loops: CDR1 MNHEY, CDR2 SVGAGI. Trimming at V came to 0 bases and at J to 1 base, leaving 6 bases not matched to a gene. This chain's CDR3 is CASSYSTGTASYEQYF. The CDR3 DNA reads as TGTGCCAGCAGTTACTCTACCGGGACAGCTTCCTACGAGCAGTACTTC.

V is TRBV4-1 and J is TRBJ2-7, with TRBD1 as a possible D gene (6 bases). Germline CDR1 reads MGHRA; CDR2 reads YSYEKL. CDR3 size: 16 residues. V was trimmed by 3 bases and J by 3 bases, leaving 18 bases between them. This CDR3 reads CASSHQPAQGFYEQYF. In DNA form, the CDR3 reads TGCGCCAGCAGCCACCAACCAGCCCAGGGGTTCTACGAGCAGTACTTC.

This chain's CDR3 is CASSSLEPLYGYTF. CDR3 bases: TGTGCCAGCAGTAGTCTGGAGCCCCTCTATGGCTACACCTTC. J is TRBJ1-2 and V is TRBV25-1, with D unresolved. Germline CDR1 is MGHDK and CDR2 is SYGVNS. This CDR3 contains 14 residues. V lost 5 bases to trimming and J lost 4 bases, with 14 bases between them.

This clone was seen only a few times. The chain is built from TRBV6-1 and TRBJ2-7; 7 nucleotides agree with TRBD2. Germline values: CDR1 MNHNS, CDR2 SASEGT. The V and J ends lost 8 bases and 5 bases, in that order; junction bases with no gene match: 15. The CDR3 contains 15 residues. DNA for the CDR3: TGTGCCAGCGTCGAAACGGGGGGACGTTCGGACGAGCAGTACTTC. Protein: CASVETGGRSDEQYF.